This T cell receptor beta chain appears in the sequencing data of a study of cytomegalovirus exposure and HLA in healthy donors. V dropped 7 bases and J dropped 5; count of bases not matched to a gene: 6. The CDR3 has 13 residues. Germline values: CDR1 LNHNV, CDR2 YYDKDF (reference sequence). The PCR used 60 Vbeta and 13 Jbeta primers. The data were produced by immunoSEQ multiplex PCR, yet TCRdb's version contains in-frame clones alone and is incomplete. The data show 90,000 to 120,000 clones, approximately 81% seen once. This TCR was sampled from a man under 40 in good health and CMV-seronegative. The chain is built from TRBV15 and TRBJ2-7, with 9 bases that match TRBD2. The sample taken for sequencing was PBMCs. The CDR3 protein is CATTEGLANEQYF. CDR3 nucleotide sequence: TGTGCCACCACCGAGGGACTAGCAAACGAGCAGTACTTC.